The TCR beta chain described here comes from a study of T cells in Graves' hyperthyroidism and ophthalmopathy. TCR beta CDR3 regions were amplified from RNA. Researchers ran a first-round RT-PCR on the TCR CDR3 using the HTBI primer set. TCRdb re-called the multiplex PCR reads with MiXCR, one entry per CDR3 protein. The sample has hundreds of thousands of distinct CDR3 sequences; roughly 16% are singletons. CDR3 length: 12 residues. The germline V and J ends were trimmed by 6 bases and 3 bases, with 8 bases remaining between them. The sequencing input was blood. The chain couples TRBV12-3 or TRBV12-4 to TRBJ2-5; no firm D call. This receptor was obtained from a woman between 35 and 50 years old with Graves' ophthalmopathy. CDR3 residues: CASSQTKETQYF. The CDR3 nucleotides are TGTGCCAGCAGCCAGACAAAAGAGACCCAGTACTTC.